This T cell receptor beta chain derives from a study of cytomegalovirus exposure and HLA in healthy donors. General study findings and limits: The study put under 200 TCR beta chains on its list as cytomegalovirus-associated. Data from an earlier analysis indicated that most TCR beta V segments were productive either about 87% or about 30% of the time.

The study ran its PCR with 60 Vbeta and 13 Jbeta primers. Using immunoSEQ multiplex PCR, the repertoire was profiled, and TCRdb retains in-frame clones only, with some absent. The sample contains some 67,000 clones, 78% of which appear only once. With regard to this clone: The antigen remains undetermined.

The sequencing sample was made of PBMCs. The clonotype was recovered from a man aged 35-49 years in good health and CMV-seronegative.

In DNA form, the CDR3 reads TGTGCCAGTTCGCGGACAGGGCAGCCACAAGCTTTCTTT. This codes for CASSRTGQPQAFF. The rearrangement joins TRBV19 to TRBJ1-1, with TRBD1 matching over 8 bases. The length of the CDR3 is 13 residues. Germline V gives CDR1 LNHDA, CDR2 SQIVND (reference sequence). With 8 bases clipped from V and 9 bases from J, the junction kept 11 bases outside the gene matches.